Following are 19 T cell receptor beta chains from one sample sequenced in a study of T cell responses to AZD1222 COVID-19 vaccine. Sequencing used immunoSEQ multiplex PCR; TCRdb keeps in-frame clones, though not all of them. The table has around 130,000 clones, around 83% seen once. This specimen consisted of peripheral blood, obtained 28 days after the second AZD1222 dose. The source is an adult who received the AZD1222 COVID-19 vaccine.

The chain couples TRBV23-1 to TRBJ1-1; D is undetermined. Being an ORF, TRBV23-1 has a function that is uncertain. The V end lost 3 bases, the J end lost 3 bases, and 20 bases lay between the germline ends. This CDR3 is built from 17 residues. CDR3 coding DNA: TGCGCCAGCAGTCAGCCTCCGGTGGTAGAGCTAGACACTGAAGCTTTCTTT. Its translation: CASSQPPVVELDTEAFF.

This chain joins TRBV19 and TRBJ1-5; D is undetermined. The germline V gene has CDR1 LNHDA and CDR2 SQIVND (reference sequence). V gave up 5 bases and J gave up 0 bases, with 11 bases separating them. CDR3 length: 15 amino acids. The CDR3 nucleotides read TGTGCCAGTAGTCAGGCGGTTTATAGCAATCAGCCCCAGCATTTT. This encodes CASSQAVYSNQPQHF.

This chain connects TRBV19 to TRBJ1-5; TRBD1 aligns across 8 bases. The V and J ends lost 9 bases and 7 bases, in that order; junction bases with no gene match: 11. The CDR3 extends over 14 amino acids. Germline loops: CDR1 LNHDA, CDR2 SQIVND (reference sequence). The CDR3 region is CASGFSGGGQPQHF. The DNA of the CDR3 is TGTGCCAGCGGTTTTTCAGGGGGCGGGCAGCCCCAGCATTTT.

The gene calls are TRBV28 and TRBJ1-6, with D perhaps matching TRBD1 (5 bases). V was trimmed by 1 base and J by 7 bases, leaving 11 bases between them. This CDR3 contains 15 residues. Germline values: CDR1 MDHEN, CDR2 SYDVKM. CDR3 residues: CASSLLGDGNSPLHF. DNA of the CDR3: TGTGCCAGCAGTTTATTGGGGGACGGCAATTCACCCCTCCACTTT.

The CDR3 spells CAISEGYLRQGGNQPQHF. The CDR3 nucleotides read TGTGCCATCAGTGAGGGATACCTTCGACAGGGAGGCAATCAGCCCCAGCATTTT. The genes are TRBV10-3 and TRBJ1-5; TRBD1 matches at 7 bases. V lost 2 bases and J lost 2; bases outside the gene matches: 12. The length of the CDR3 is 18 residues. Germline assignment: CDR1 ENHRY and CDR2 SYGVKD.

V and J are TRBV7-9 and TRBJ1-2; 8 bases are shared with TRBD1. The CDR3 is 14 residues long. V dropped 8 bases and J dropped 8; count of bases not matched to a gene: 13. CDR1 SEHNR and CDR2 FQNEAQ come from the germline V gene (reference sequence). CDR3 coding DNA: TGTGCCAGCGCCCCCGGGACAGGCTTGGAGGGCTACACCTTC. This gives the protein CASAPGTGLEGYTF.

V gene TRBV3-1 (or the pseudogene TRBV3-2) combines with J gene TRBJ2-1; 7 nucleotides line up with TRBD2. Germline CDR1 reads LGHDT; CDR2 reads YNNKEL (reference sequence). The V and J ends lost 1 base and 6 bases, in that order; junction bases with no gene match: 9. This CDR3 is built from 16 residues. CDR3 protein: CASSQVLAAVVNEQFF. The CDR3 bases are TGTGCCAGCAGCCAAGTGCTAGCGGCCGTCGTCAATGAGCAGTTCTTC.

This clone has a single count. The chain combines TRBV9 with TRBJ1-2; D gene ambiguous. The CDR3 spans 15 residues. Germline lookup yields CDR1 SGDLS and CDR2 YYNGEE. V was pared by 3 bases and J by 1 base, with 13 bases between. The CDR3 loop reads CASSGQNSNNYGYTF. The CDR3 DNA sequence: TGTGCCAGCAGCGGGCAGAACTCAAATAACTATGGCTACACCTTC.

The J gene is TRBJ2-7, the V gene TRBV6-5; D is possibly TRBD1 (6 bases). Per germline, CDR1 MNHEY and CDR2 SVGAGI. This CDR3 has 14 residues. Trimming shortened V by 6 bases and J by 0 bases, and 12 bases separated the two germline ends. CDR3 bases: TGTGCCAGCAGCCCGGACAGAATCTCCTACGAGCAGTACTTC. Amino acids: CASSPDRISYEQYF.

This clone was counted between two and nine times. J is TRBJ2-2 and V is TRBV15, with 10 bases aligning to TRBD2. The CDR3 sequence is 18 residues long. Germline lookup yields CDR1 LNHNV and CDR2 YYDKDF (reference sequence). V was clipped by 5 bases and J by 4 bases; unmatched bases: 13. The chain's CDR3 is CATSDDLLAGVVTGELFF. The CDR3 DNA is TGTGCCACCAGCGACGACTTGCTAGCGGGGGTGGTCACCGGGGAGCTGTTTTTT.

The V gene is TRBV13, the J gene TRBJ2-3, with D maybe TRBD2 (6 bases). Trimming left V 1 base short and J 4 bases short, with 9 bases between. CDR3 size: 14 residues. CDR1 PRHDT and CDR2 FYEKMQ come from the germline V gene (reference sequence). The CDR3 region has the DNA TGTGCCAGCAGCTTAGTCGGAGGGTCAGATACGCAGTATTTT. Protein: CASSLVGGSDTQYF.

The rearrangement joins TRBV19 to TRBJ2-1; a weak D match, TRBD1 (5 bases). The germline V and J ends were trimmed by 5 bases and 5 bases, with 13 bases remaining between them. The CDR3 totals 14 residues. Germline V gene lookup returns CDR1 LNHDA and CDR2 SQIVND (reference sequence). In DNA form, the CDR3 reads TGTGCCAGTAGTTTTGGGGCAGGAGACAATGAGCAGTTCTTC. Its protein is CASSFGAGDNEQFF.

The chain couples TRBV3-1 (or the pseudogene TRBV3-2) to TRBJ1-1; TRBD1 is a possible D gene (5 bases). Germline lookup yields CDR1 LGHDT and CDR2 YNNKEL (reference sequence). V was clipped by 0 bases and J by 10 bases, with 9 bases between them. The CDR3 contains 12 residues. This CDR3 reads CASSQDVGGAFF. For the CDR3, the DNA is TGTGCCAGCAGCCAAGATGTTGGGGGAGCTTTCTTT.

This clone is a singleton in its sample. This chain connects TRBV7-6 to TRBJ2-1; tentative D call: TRBD1 (5 bases). Germline assignment: CDR1 SGHVS and CDR2 FNYEAQ. The germline V and J ends were trimmed by 4 bases and 3 bases, with 19 bases remaining between them. The CDR3 runs 17 residues. CDR3 region: CASSSYRLRQYYNEQFF. CDR3 coding DNA: TGTGCCAGCAGCTCGTACCGATTACGACAGTACTACAATGAGCAGTTCTTC.

The genes are TRBV7-2 and TRBJ2-7, with D possibly TRBD1 on 5 matching bases. There are 12 residues in the CDR3. Germline V gives CDR1 SGHTA, CDR2 FQGNSA. Trimming cost V 1 base and J 5 bases, with 6 bases left between them. The DNA for the CDR3 is TGTGCCAGCAGCTTAGTCAGGGACGAGCAGTACTTC. Translated: CASSLVRDEQYF.

The CDR3 nucleotides are TGTGCCAGTCGCCCGGAGGGGCTAGCGGGGAGCACCGGGGAGCTGTTTTTT. Amino acids: CASRPEGLAGSTGELFF. The V gene is TRBV19, the J gene TRBJ2-2, with 9 bases matching TRBD2. Germline loops: CDR1 LNHDA, CDR2 SQIVND (reference sequence). CDR3 length equals 17 residues. Losses at the gene ends were 8 bases for V and 4 bases for J; bases not matched to a gene: 14.

The CDR3 is CAWSVQTFSYEQYF. The CDR3 nucleotides read TGTGCCTGGAGTGTCCAGACTTTCTCCTACGAGCAGTACTTC. V usage is TRBV30 and J usage is TRBJ2-7; D remains ambiguous. The CDR3 covers 14 residues. Trimming pared 0 bases from V and 0 bases from J, leaving 9 bases between. CDR1 and CDR2 (germline): GTSNPN, SVGIG (reference sequence).

V usage is TRBV11-2 and J usage is TRBJ2-3; unclear D gene. The CDR3 totals 13 residues. Trimming left V 1 base short and J 5 bases short, with 7 bases between. CDR1 is SGHAT, CDR2 FQNNGV, per germline. In DNA form, the CDR3 reads TGTGCCAGCAGCTTAGTGCTAGGAGATACGCAGTATTTT. Amino acid sequence: CASSLVLGDTQYF.

Only one count was recorded for this clone. This chain uses TRBV20-1 with TRBJ2-7; D might be TRBD2 (7 bases). The CDR3 length is 11 residues. V gave up 5 bases and J gave up 5 bases, with 10 bases separating them. Germline CDR1 is DFQATT and CDR2 is SNEGSKA (reference sequence). Here the CDR3 DNA reads TGCAGTGCTCGGCGGGGGCACGAGCAGTACTTC. Translated: CSARRGHEQYF.